This entry lists 16 T cell receptor beta chains sequenced from one sample in a study of blood T cell repertoires in COVID-19. Method: immunoSEQ multiplex PCR; TCRdb's copy keeps in-frame clones and lacks some. The sample gives about 200,000 clones, 85% to 90% of which show up once; roughly 4% is in the top ten. The sequencing input was PBMCs or T cells enriched from blood (not recorded which). All receptors derive from a woman aged 25 to 39 with acute COVID-19.

V usage is TRBV5-1 and J usage is TRBJ2-5, with 9 nucleotides matching TRBD2. Trimming removed 5 bases from V and 0 bases from J; junction bases left unmatched: 11. Germline V CDR1 and CDR2: SGHRS, YFSETQ. The CDR3 is made up of 17 amino acids. CDR3 amino acids: CASSLLPSGDYQETQYF. The CDR3 bases are TGCGCCAGCAGTCTTCTTCCTAGCGGGGACTACCAAGAGACCCAGTACTTC.

The CDR3 loop reads CASRGGYSPLHF. CDR3 nucleotide sequence: TGTGCCAGCCGCGGGGGTTATTCACCCCTCCACTTT. The V gene is TRBV13, the J gene TRBJ1-6, with a tentative D call TRBD1 (5 bases). This CDR3 region has 12 residues. The germline V and J ends were trimmed by 8 bases and 8 bases, with 10 bases remaining between them. CDR1 and CDR2 (germline): PRHDT, FYEKMQ (reference sequence).

The chain links TRBV30 to TRBJ1-6; the D gene is possibly TRBD1 (6 bases). The CDR3 sequence is 13 residues long. CDR1 and CDR2 (germline): GTSNPN, SVGIG (reference sequence). Between the trimmed V and J ends, which lost 1 base and 9 bases, there was a span of 10 bases. The CDR3 reads CAWSGTVGSPLHF. The CDR3 DNA is TGTGCCTGGAGTGGGACAGTTGGTTCACCCCTCCACTTT.

The rearrangement links TRBV6-5 to TRBJ1-2; a weak D match, TRBD1 (5 bases). Germline lookup yields CDR1 MNHEY and CDR2 SVGAGI. V lost 6 bases and J lost 4, with 18 bases in between. The CDR3 runs 15 residues. The DNA for the CDR3 is TGTGCCAGCAGCAAAGGGGTCGGCGGGATCTATGGCTACACCTTC. This codes for CASSKGVGGIYGYTF.

The CDR3 loop reads CASSAQAGVSYNEQFF. Written as DNA, the CDR3 is TGTGCCAGCAGTGCTCAAGCGGGGGTCTCCTACAATGAGCAGTTCTTC. The chain recombines TRBV6-4 with TRBJ2-1, with 8 positions matching TRBD2. This CDR3 spans 16 amino acids. Germline CDR1 MRHNA, CDR2 SNTAGT. Unmatched junction bases numbered 5, after V lost 4 bases and J lost 0 bases.

CDR3 bases: TGTGCCAGCAGCTCCTGGGCAGGGGAATACGAGCAGTACTTC. The encoded protein is CASSSWAGEYEQYF. V is TRBV5-4 and J is TRBJ2-7; D is possibly TRBD1 (6 bases). The CDR3 is 14 residues long. The germline V and J ends were trimmed by 3 bases and 4 bases, with 14 bases remaining between them. Germline V gene sequence: CDR1 SGHNT, CDR2 YYREEE (reference sequence).

The chain couples TRBV6-5 to TRBJ2-2; maybe TRBD1 (6 bases). Germline V gives CDR1 MNHEY, CDR2 SVGAGI. The germline V and J ends were trimmed by 10 bases and 7 bases, with 16 bases remaining between them. The CDR3 totals 13 residues. The CDR3 bases are TGTGCCACCCTGAGAGGGGGTGACGGGGAGCTGTTTTTT. It encodes CATLRGGDGELFF.

The rearrangement links TRBV7-9 to TRBJ1-2; 8 bases fit TRBD1. The junction had 4 bases not matched to a gene; V was cut back by 4 bases and J by 6 bases. The CDR3 is 13 residues long. Germline CDR1 SEHNR, CDR2 FQNEAQ (reference sequence). The CDR3 DNA follows: TGTGCCAGCAGCTGGGACAGGCAAGATGGCTACACCTTC. It yields the protein CASSWDRQDGYTF.

V gene TRBV4-3 combines with J gene TRBJ2-3, with D perhaps matching TRBD1 (6 bases). Germline V gives CDR1 LGHNA, CDR2 YSLEER. The CDR3 spans 16 residues. V shed 0 bases and J shed 1 base, with 11 bases lying between them. The DNA of the CDR3 is TGCGCCAGCAGCCAAGATCGTCGACAGGGCACAGATACGCAGTATTTT. It encodes CASSQDRRQGTDTQYF.

This chain joins TRBV6-5 and TRBJ2-2; 10 bases are a match to TRBD1. J lost 3 bases, V lost 6 bases, and 4 bases had no gene match. The CDR3 covers 15 residues. Germline CDR1 reads MNHEY; CDR2 reads SVGAGI. CDR3 DNA: TGTGCCAGCAGAGCCGGGACAGGGGACACCGGGGAGCTGTTTTTT. It is translated as CASRAGTGDTGELFF.

The rearrangement links TRBV3-1 (or the pseudogene TRBV3-2) to TRBJ2-7, with D perhaps matching TRBD1 (5 bases). Germline V gene sequence: CDR1 LGHDT, CDR2 YNNKEL (reference sequence). The V gene lost 1 base and the J gene lost 3 bases, with 13 bases spanning the gap. The CDR3 has 15 residues. The CDR3 sequence is CASSQGQGKDYEQYF. In nucleotides, the CDR3 is TGTGCCAGCAGCCAAGGGCAGGGAAAGGACTACGAGCAGTACTTC.

J is TRBJ2-2 and V is TRBV10-3; TRBD1 is a possible D gene (6 bases). In germline, CDR1 is ENHRY, CDR2 SYGVKD. This CDR3 region has 13 residues. V shed 2 bases and J shed 9 bases, with 10 bases lying between them. Written as DNA, the CDR3 is TGTGCCATCAGTGAGGTCGGGGACAGGGAGCTGTTTTTT. Protein sequence: CAISEVGDRELFF.

The chain recombines TRBV10-1 with TRBJ2-5; 10 bases map to TRBD1. There are 13 residues in the CDR3. V lost 6 bases to trimming and J lost 4 bases; unmatched junction nucleotides: 2. Per the germline V gene, CDR1 is WNHNN and CDR2 is SYGVQD (reference sequence). Here the CDR3 reads CASRGQGRETQYF. In DNA form, the CDR3 reads TGCGCCAGCAGGGGACAGGGGAGAGAGACCCAGTACTTC.

This chain links TRBV6-5 with TRBJ2-5; 7 nucleotides match TRBD1. Germline lookup yields CDR1 MNHEY and CDR2 SVGAGI. The CDR3 totals 12 residues. V shed 8 bases and J 5 bases; nucleotides not matched to a gene: 5. CDR3 in DNA: TGTGCCAGCTCCAACAGGGGTGAGACCCAGTACTTC. Encoded protein: CASSNRGETQYF.

The V and J genes are TRBV7-2 and TRBJ2-1; the match to TRBD2 covers 13 bases. Per germline, CDR1 SGHTA and CDR2 FQGNSA. CDR3 length: 16 residues. The V gene end was trimmed by 5 bases and the J gene end by 4 bases; junction bases not matched to a gene: 5. Here the CDR3 reads CASSTRTSGGYNEQFF. CDR3 DNA: TGTGCCAGCAGCACACGGACTAGCGGGGGATACAATGAGCAGTTCTTC.

The chain has TRBV2 and TRBJ1-2; no clear D gene. The germline CDR1 and CDR2 sequences are SNHLY and FYNNEI. This CDR3 has 11 amino acids. The V and J ends lost 8 bases and 7 bases respectively, with 11 bases between them. The CDR3 sequence is CASVTASGYTF. CDR3 coding DNA: TGTGCCAGCGTCACTGCGAGTGGCTACACCTTC.